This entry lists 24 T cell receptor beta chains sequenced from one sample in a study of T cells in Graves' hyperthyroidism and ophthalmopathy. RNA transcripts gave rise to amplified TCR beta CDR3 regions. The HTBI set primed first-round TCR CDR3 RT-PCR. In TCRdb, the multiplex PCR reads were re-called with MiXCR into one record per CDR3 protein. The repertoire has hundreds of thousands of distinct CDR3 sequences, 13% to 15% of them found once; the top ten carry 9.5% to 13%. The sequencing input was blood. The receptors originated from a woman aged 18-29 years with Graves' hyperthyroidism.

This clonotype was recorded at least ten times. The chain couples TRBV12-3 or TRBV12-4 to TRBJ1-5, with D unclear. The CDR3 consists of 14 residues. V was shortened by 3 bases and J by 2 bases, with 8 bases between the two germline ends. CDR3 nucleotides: TGTGCCAGCAGTTTCGCCTCTCGCAATCAGCCCCAGCATTTT. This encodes CASSFASRNQPQHF.

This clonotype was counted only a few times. The CDR3 sequence: CATSAGGHMNTEAFF. The CDR3 DNA reads TGTGCCACCAGTGCTGGAGGACATATGAACACTGAAGCTTTCTTT. The chain combines TRBV24-1 with TRBJ1-1; a possible D gene is TRBD1 (5 bases). V lost 5 bases and J 0 bases, leaving 12 bases between the germline ends. CDR1 and CDR2 (germline): KGHDR, SFDVKD. This CDR3 is built from 15 residues.

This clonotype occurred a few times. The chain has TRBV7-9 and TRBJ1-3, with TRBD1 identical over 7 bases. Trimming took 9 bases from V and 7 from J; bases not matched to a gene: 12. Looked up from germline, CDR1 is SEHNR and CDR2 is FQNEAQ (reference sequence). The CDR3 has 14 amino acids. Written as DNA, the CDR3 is TGTGCCAGTATGCCCGGGACAGCTACGAACACCATATATTTT. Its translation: CASMPGTATNTIYF.

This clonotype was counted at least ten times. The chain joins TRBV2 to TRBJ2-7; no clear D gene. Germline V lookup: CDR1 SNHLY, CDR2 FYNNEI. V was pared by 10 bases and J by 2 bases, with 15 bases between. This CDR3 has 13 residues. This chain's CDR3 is CATKVESTYEQYF. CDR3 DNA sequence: TGTGCCACCAAGGTAGAGTCAACCTACGAGCAGTACTTC.

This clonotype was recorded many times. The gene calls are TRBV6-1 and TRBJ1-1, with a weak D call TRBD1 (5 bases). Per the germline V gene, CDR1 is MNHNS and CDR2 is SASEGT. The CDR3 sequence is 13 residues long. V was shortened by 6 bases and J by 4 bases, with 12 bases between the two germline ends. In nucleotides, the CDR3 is TGTGCCAGCAGACGTGACAGTCCCACTGAAGCTTTCTTT. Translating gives CASRRDSPTEAFF.

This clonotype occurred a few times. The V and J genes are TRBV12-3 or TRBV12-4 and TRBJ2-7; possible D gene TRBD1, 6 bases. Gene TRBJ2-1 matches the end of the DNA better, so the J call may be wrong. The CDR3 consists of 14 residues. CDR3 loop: CASSFGRGPYEQFF. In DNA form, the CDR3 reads TGTGCCAGCAGTTTCGGCAGGGGTCCCTACGAGCAGTTCTTC.

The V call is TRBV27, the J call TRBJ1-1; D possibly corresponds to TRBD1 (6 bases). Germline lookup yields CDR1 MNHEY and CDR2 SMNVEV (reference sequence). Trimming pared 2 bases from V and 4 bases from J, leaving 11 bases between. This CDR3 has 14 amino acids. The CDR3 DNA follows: TGTGCCAGCAGTTTAAGGGGGTGGACCACTGAAGCTTTCTTT. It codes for CASSLRGWTTEAFF.

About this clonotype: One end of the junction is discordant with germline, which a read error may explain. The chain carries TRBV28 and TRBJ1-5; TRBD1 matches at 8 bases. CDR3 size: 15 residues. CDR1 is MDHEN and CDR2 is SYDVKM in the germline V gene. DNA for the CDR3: TGTGCCGGCAGTGCTATGGGACAGGTGGGTCAGCCCCAGCATTTT. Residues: CAGSAMGQVGQPQHF.

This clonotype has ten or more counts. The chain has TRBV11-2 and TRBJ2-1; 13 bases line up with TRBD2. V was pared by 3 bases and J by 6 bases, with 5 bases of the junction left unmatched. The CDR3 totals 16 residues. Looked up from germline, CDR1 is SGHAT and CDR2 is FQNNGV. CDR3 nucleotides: TGTGCCAGCAGCTTTCCAACTAGCGGGAGGGCCAATGAGCAGTTCTTC. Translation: CASSFPTSGRANEQFF.

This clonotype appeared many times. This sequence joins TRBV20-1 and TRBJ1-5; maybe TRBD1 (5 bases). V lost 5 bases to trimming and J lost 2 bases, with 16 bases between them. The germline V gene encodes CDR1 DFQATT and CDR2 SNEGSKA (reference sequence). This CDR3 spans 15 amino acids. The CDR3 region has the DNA TGCAGTGCTCAGGGAGGGAGGGTCGGCAATCAGCCCCAGCATTTT. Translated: CSAQGGRVGNQPQHF.

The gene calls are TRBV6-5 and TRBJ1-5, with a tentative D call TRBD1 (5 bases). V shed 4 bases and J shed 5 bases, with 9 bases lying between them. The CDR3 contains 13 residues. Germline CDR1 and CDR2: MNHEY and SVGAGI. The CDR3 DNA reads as TGTGCCAGCAGTTCCAGGGCGGATCAGCCCCAGCATTTT. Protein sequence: CASSSRADQPQHF.

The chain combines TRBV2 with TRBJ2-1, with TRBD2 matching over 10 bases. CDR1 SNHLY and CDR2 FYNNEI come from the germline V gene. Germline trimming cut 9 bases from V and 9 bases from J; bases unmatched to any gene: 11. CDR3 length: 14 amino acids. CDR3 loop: CARGSGRPWPEQFF. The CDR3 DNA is TGTGCCAGAGGTAGCGGGAGGCCCTGGCCTGAGCAGTTCTTC.

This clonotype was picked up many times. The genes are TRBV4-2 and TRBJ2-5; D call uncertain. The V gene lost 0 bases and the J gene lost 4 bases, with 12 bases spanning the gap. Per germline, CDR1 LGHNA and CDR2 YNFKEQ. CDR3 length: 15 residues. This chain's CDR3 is CASSQDKARGETQYF. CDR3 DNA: TGTGCCAGCAGCCAAGATAAGGCGCGTGGAGAGACCCAGTACTTC.

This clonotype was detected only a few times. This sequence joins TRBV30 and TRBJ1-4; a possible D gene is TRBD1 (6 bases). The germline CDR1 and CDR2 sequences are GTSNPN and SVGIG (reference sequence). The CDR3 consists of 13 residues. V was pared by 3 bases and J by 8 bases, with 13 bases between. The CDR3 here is CAWSRDISEKLFF. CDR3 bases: TGTGCCTGGAGCCGGGACATTTCAGAAAAACTGTTTTTT.

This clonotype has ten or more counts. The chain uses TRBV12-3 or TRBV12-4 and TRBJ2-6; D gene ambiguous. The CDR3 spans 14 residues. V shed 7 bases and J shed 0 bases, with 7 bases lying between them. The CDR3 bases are TGTGCCAGCACCCTGAGCTCTGGGGCCAACGTCCTGACTTTC. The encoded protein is CASTLSSGANVLTF.

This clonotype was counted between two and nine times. The CDR3: CASSPNSSREQYF. CDR3 nucleotide sequence: TGTGCCAGCAGCCCAAACTCGTCGCGGGAGCAGTACTTC. The V gene is TRBV7-9, the J gene TRBJ2-7, with no clear D. Trimming shortened V by 5 bases and J by 7 bases, and 15 bases separated the two germline ends. This CDR3 is built from 13 residues. From germline, CDR1 is SEHNR and CDR2 FQNEAQ (reference sequence).

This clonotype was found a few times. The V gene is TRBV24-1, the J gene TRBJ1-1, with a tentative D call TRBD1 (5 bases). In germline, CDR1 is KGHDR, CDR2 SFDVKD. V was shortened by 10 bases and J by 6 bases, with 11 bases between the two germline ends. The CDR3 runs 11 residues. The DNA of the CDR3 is TGTGCCACGGACAATGGGGCTGAAGCTTTCTTT. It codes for CATDNGAEAFF.

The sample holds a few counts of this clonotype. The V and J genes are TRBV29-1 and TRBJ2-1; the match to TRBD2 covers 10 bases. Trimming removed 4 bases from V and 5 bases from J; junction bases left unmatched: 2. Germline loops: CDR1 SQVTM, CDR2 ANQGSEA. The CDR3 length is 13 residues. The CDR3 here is CSVGGTSDNEQFF. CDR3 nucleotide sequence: TGCAGCGTTGGGGGGACTAGCGACAATGAGCAGTTCTTC.

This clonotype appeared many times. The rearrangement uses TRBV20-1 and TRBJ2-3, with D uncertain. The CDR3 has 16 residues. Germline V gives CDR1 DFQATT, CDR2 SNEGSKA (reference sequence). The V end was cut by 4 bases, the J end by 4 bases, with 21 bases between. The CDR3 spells CSAIDPFRRDADTQYF. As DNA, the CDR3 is TGCAGTGCTATCGACCCGTTTAGGAGAGATGCAGATACGCAGTATTTT.

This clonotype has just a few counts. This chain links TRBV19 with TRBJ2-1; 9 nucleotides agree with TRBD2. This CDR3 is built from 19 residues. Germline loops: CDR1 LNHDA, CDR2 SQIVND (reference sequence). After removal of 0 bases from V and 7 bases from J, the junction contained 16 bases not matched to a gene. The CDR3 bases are TGTGCCAGTAGTATAGATCGGGGTAGCGGGGGTTCTCGCAGGAATGAGCAGTTCTTC. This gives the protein CASSIDRGSGGSRRNEQFF.

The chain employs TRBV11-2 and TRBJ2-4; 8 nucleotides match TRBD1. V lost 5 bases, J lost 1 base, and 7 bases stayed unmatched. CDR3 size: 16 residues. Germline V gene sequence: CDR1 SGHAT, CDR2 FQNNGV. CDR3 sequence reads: CASSPAGGPAKNIQYF. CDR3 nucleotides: TGTGCCAGCAGCCCCGCAGGGGGCCCCGCCAAAAACATTCAGTACTTC. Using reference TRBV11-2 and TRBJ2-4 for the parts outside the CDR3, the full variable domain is EAGVAQSPRYKIIEKRQSVAFWCNPISGHATLYWYQQILGQGPKLLIQFQNNGVVDDSQLPKDRFSAERLKGVDSTLKIQPAKLEDSAVYLCASSPAGGPAKNIQYFGAGTRLSVL.

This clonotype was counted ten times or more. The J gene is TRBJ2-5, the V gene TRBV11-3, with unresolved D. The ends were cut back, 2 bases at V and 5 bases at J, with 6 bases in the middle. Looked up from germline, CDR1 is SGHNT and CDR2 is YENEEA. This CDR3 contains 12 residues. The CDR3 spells CASSLLWETQYF. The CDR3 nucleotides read TGTGCCAGCAGCTTATTATGGGAGACCCAGTACTTC.

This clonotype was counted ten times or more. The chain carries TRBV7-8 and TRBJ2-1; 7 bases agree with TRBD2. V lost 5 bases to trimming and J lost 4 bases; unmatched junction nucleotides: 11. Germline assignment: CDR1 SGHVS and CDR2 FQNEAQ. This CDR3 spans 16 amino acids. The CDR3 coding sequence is TGTGCCAGCAGCCCCCGTAGACTAGCCTCTTACAATGAGCAGTTCTTC. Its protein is CASSPRRLASYNEQFF.

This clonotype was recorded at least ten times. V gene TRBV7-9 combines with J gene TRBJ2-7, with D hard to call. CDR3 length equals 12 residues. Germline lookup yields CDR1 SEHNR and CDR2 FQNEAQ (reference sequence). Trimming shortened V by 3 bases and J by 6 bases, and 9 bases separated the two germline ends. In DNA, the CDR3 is TGTGCCAGCAGCTTTAATGCGTTCGAGCAGTACTTC. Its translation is CASSFNAFEQYF. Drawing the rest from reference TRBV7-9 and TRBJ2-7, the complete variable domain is DTGVSQNPRHKITKRGQNVTFRCDPISEHNRLYWYRQTLGQGPEFLTYFQNEAQLEKSRLLSDRFSAERPKGSFSTLEIQRTEQGDSAMYLCASSFNAFEQYFGPGTRLTVT.